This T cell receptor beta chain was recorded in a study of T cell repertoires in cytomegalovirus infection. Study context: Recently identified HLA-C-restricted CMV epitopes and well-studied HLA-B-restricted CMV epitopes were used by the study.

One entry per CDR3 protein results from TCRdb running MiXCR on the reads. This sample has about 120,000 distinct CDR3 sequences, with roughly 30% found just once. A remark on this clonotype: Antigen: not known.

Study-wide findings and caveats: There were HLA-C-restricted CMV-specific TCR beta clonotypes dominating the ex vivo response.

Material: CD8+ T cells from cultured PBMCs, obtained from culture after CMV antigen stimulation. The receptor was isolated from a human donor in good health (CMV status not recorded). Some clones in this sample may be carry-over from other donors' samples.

CDR3 in DNA: TGTGCCAGCAGCTTAGGGTCAGCTGAAGCTTTCTTT. Its translation is CASSLGSAEAFF. This chain joins TRBV7-6 and TRBJ1-1; D is unclear. CDR3 length: 12 residues. V lost 1 base and J lost 6, with 6 bases in between. The germline V gene has CDR1 SGHVS and CDR2 FNYEAQ.